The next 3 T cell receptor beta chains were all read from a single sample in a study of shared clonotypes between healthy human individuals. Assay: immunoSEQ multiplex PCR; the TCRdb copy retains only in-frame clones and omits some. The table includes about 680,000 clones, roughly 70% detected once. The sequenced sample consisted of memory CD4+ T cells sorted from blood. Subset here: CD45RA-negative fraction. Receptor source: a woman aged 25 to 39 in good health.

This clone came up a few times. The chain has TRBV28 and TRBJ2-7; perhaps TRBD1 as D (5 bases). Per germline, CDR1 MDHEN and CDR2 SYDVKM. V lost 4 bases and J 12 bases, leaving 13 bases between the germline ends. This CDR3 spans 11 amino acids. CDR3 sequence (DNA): TGTGCCAGCAGTTCTTCCCAGGGTGGGTACTTC. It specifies CASSSSQGGYF. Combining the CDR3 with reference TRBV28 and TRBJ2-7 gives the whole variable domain DVKVTQSSRYLVKRTGEKVFLECVQDMDHENMFWYRQDPGLGLRLIYFSYDVKMKEKGDIPEGYSVSREKKERFSLILESASTNQTSMYLCASSSSQGGYFGPGTRLTVT.

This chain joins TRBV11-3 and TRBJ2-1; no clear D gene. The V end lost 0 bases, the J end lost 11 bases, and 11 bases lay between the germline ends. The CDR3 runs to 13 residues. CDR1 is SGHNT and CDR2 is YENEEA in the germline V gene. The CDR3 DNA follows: TGTGCCAGCAGCTTAGAAGGGTTTGGCAAGCAGTTCTTC. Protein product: CASSLEGFGKQFF.

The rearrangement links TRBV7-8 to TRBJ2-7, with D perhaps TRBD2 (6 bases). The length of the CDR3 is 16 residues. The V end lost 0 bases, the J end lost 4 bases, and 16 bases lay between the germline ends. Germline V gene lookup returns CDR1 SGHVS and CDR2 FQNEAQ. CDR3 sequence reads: CASSLAIQGGLYEQYF. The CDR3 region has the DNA TGTGCCAGCAGCTTAGCGATCCAGGGAGGTTTATACGAGCAGTACTTC.